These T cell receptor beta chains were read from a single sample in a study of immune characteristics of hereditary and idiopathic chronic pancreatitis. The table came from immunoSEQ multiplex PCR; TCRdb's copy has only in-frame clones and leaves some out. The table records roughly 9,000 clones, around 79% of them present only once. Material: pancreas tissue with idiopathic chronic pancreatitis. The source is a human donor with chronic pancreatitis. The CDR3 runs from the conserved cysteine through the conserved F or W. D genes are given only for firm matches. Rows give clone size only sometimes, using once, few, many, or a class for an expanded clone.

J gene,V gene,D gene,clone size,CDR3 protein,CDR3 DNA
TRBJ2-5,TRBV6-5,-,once,CASAYIGSDQETQYF,TGTGCCAGCGCTTACATCGGGAGCGATCAAGAGACCCAGTACTTC
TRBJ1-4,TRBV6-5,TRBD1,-,CASSLGTVNEKLFF,TGTGCCAGCAGTTTAGGGACAGTTAATGAAAAACTGTTTTTT
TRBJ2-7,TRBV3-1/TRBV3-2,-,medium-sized,CASSQFRGPHFTYEQYF,TGTGCCAGCAGCCAATTCCGGGGACCTCATTTTACCTACGAGCAGTACTTC
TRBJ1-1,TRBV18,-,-,CASSPSGGTEAFF,TGTGCCAGCTCACCGTCCGGGGGCACTGAAGCTTTCTTT
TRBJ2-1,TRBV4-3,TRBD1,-,CASSQETGDLNEQFF,TGCGCCAGCAGCCAGGAGACAGGGGATTTAAATGAGCAGTTCTTC
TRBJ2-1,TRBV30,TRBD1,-,CAWSSRDRGLEEQFF,TGTGCCTGGAGTAGCCGGGACAGGGGGCTGGAGGAGCAGTTCTTC
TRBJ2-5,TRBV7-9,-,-,CASSYRVGGETQYF,TGTGCCAGCAGCTACAGGGTTGGAGGAGAGACCCAGTACTTC
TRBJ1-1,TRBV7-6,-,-,CASSSGHGNTEAFF,TGTGCCAGCAGCTCCGGACACGGGAACACTGAAGCTTTCTTT
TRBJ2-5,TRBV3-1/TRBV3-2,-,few,CASSHPGAGVQETQYF,TGTGCCAGCAGCCACCCAGGGGCAGGAGTTCAAGAGACCCAGTACTTC
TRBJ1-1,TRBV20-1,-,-,CSASLSTEAFF,TGCAGTGCTAGCCTTTCTACTGAAGCTTTCTTT
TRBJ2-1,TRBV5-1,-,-,CASSLSGGYNEQFF,TGCGCCAGCAGCTTGTCTGGGGGATACAATGAGCAGTTCTTC
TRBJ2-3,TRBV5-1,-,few,CASSDETRLADTQYF,TGCGCCAGCAGCGATGAGACTCGGCTTGCGGATACGCAGTATTTT
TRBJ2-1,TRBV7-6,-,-,CASSLAGTYNEQFF,TGTGCCAGCAGCTTAGCCGGGACCTACAATGAGCAGTTCTTC
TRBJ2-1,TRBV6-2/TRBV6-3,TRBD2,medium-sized,CASSPRTSGSSYNEQFF,TGTGCCAGCAGCCCTAGGACTAGCGGGAGTTCCTACAATGAGCAGTTCTTC
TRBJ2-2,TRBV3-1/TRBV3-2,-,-,CASSQDVLSVTGELFF,TGTGCCAGCAGCCAAGATGTGCTCTCCGTTACCGGGGAGCTGTTTTTT
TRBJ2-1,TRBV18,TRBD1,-,CASSAGQEGKQFF,TGTGCCAGCTCAGCGGGACAGGAGGGAAAGCAGTTCTTC
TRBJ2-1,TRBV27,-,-,CASSFPEQFF,TGTGCCAGCAGTTTCCCTGAGCAGTTCTTC
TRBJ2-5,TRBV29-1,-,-,CSVLGQLQETQYF,TGCAGCGTACTGGGACAACTCCAAGAGACCCAGTACTTC
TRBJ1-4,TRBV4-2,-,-,CASSEGGSAEKLFF,TGTGCCAGCAGCGAGGGGGGGTCAGCTGAAAAACTGTTTTTT
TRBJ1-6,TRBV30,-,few,CAWKGGQENSPLHF,TGTGCCTGGAAGGGGGGTCAGGAGAATTCACCCCTCCACTTT
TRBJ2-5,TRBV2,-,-,CASSAPGGGLGETQYF,TGTGCCAGCAGTGCTCCTGGCGGGGGCCTCGGGGAGACCCAGTACTTC
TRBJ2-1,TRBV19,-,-,CASSIGSYRSYNEQFF,TGTGCCAGTAGTATAGGAAGCTACCGCTCCTACAATGAGCAGTTCTTC
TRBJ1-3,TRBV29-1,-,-,CSVEKGNGNTIYF,TGCAGCGTTGAAAAAGGGAACGGAAACACCATATATTTT
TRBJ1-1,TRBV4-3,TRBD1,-,CASSQERGQGNTEAFF,TGCGCCAGCAGCCAAGAAAGGGGACAGGGGAACACTGAAGCTTTCTTT
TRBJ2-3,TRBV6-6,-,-,CASSYGGQLRTDTQYF,TGTGCCAGCAGTTACGGGGGCCAGTTGCGCACAGATACGCAGTATTTT
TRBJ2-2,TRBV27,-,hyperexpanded,CASSLSLWQVHTGELFF,TGTGCCAGCAGTTTAAGTCTGTGGCAGGTACACACCGGGGAGCTGTTTTTT
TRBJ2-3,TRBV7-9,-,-,CASSLAGGGMSTDTQYF,TGTGCCAGCAGCTTAGCGGGGGGTGGAATGTCCACAGATACGCAGTATTTT
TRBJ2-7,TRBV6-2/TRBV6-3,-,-,CASSYAGYEQYF,TGTGCCAGCAGTTACGCCGGATACGAGCAGTACTTC
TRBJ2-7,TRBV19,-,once,CASSITSAAISSYEQYF,TGTGCCAGTAGTATTACGAGCGCCGCTATATCCTCCTACGAGCAGTACTTC
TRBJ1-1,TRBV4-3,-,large,CASSQDRESNTEAFF,TGCGCCAGCAGCCAAGATCGGGAATCGAACACTGAAGCTTTCTTT
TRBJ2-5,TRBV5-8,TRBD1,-,CASSLKTGGSETQYF,TGTGCCAGCAGCTTGAAGACAGGGGGGTCAGAGACCCAGTACTTC
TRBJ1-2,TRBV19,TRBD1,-,CASRTGGIDYGYTF,TGTGCCAGTAGGACAGGGGGCATAGACTATGGCTACACCTTC
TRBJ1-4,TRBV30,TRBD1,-,CAWTGTGGEKLFF,TGTGCCTGGACTGGAACAGGGGGCGAAAAACTGTTTTTT
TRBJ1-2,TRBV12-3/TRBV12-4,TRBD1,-,CASSPGQGSVVAF,TGTGCCAGCAGTCCCGGACAGGGCTCCGTCGTCGCCTTC
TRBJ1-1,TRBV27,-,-,CASSFRTANTEAFF,TGTGCCAGCAGTTTCCGGACAGCGAACACTGAAGCTTTCTTT
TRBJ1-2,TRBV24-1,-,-,CATSDPLYQGSGYTF,TGTGCCACCAGTGACCCCCTATATCAGGGATCTGGCTACACCTTC
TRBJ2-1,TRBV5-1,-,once,CASARETGYNEQFF,TGCGCCAGCGCTAGGGAGACTGGATACAATGAGCAGTTCTTC
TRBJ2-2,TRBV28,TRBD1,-,CASSLTRTGGELFF,TGTGCCAGCAGTTTAACCAGGACAGGGGGTGAGCTGTTTTTT
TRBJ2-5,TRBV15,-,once,CATSLRGNQETQYF,TGTGCCACCAGTCTGAGGGGAAACCAAGAGACCCAGTACTTC
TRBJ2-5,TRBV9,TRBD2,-,CASSASGGEETQYF,TGTGCCAGCAGCGCTAGCGGGGGGGAAGAGACCCAGTACTTC